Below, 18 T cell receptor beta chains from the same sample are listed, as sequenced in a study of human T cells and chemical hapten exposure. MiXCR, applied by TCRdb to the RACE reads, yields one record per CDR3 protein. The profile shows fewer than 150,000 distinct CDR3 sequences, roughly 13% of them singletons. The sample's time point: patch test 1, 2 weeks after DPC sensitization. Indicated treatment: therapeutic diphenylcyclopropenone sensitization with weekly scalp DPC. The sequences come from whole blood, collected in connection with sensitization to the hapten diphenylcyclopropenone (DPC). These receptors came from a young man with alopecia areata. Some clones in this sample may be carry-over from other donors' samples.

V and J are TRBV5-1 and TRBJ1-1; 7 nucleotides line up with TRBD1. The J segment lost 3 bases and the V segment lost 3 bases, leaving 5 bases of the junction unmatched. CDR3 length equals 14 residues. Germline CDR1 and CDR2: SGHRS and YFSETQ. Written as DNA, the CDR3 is TGCGCCAGCAGCTGGGGGACAGTCTACACTGAAGCTTTCTTT. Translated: CASSWGTVYTEAFF.

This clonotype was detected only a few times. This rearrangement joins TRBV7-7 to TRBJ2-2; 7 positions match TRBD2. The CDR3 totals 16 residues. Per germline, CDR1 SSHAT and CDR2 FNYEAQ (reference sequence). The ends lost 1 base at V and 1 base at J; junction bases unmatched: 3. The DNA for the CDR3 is TGTGCCAGCAGCTTAGAGGGAGGGAAGAACACCGGGGAGCTGTTTTTT. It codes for CASSLEGGKNTGELFF.

The CDR3: CASSPHRGIYGYTF. The DNA of the CDR3 is TGTGCCAGCAGCCCCCACCGCGGGATCTATGGCTACACCTTC. This chain connects TRBV7-8 to TRBJ1-2; D unclear. Trimming removed 5 bases from V and 4 bases from J, with 14 bases in between. Looked up from germline, CDR1 is SGHVS and CDR2 is FQNEAQ. The CDR3 sequence is 14 residues long. Full variable domain (rest looked up from reference TRBV7-8 and TRBJ1-2): GAGVSQSPRYKVAKRGQDVALRCDPISGHVSLFWYQQALGQGPEFLTYFQNEAQLDKSGLPSDRFFAERPEGSVSTLKIQRTQQEDSAVYLCASSPHRGIYGYTFGSGTRLTVV.

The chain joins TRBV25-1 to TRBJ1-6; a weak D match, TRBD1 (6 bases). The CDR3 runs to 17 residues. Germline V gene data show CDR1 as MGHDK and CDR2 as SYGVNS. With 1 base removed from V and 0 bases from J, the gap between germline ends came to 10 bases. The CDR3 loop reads CASSESGQSSYNSPLHF. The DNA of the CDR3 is TGTGCCAGCAGTGAATCTGGACAGAGCTCCTATAATTCACCCCTCCACTTT. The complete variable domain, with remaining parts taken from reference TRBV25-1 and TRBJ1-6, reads EADIYQTPRYLVIGTGKKITLECSQTMGHDKMYWYQQDPGMELHLIHYSYGVNSTEKGDLSSESTVSRIRTEHFPLTLESARPSHTSQYLCASSESGQSSYNSPLHFGNGTRLTVT.

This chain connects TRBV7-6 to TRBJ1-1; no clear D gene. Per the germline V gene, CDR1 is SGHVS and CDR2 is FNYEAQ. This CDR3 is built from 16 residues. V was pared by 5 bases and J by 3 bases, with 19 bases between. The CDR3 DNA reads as TGTGCCAGCAGCCCATCGGCGGCTCGAGTTCACACTGAAGCTTTCTTT. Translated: CASSPSAARVHTEAFF. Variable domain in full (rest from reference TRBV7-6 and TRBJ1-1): GAGVSQSPRYKVTKRGQDVALRCDPISGHVSLYWYRQALGQGPEFLTYFNYEAQQDKSGLPNDRFSAERPEGSISTLTIQRTEQRDSAMYRCASSPSAARVHTEAFFGQGTRLTVV.

The CDR3 bases are TGTGCCAGCAGCTTGGACTTGCAGGGGCCCTACGAGCAGTACTTC. This codes for CASSLDLQGPYEQYF. V usage is TRBV5-4 and J usage is TRBJ2-7; maybe TRBD1 (6 bases). The CDR3 is 15 amino acids. The V gene lost 0 bases and the J gene lost 2 bases, with 12 bases spanning the gap. Germline V gives CDR1 SGHNT, CDR2 YYREEE (reference sequence).

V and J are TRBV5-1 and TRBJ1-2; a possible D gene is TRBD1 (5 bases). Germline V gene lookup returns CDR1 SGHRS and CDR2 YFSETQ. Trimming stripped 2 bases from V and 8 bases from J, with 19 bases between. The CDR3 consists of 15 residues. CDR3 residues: CASSLKTDSSGGYTF. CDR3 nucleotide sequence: TGCGCCAGCAGCTTAAAAACTGACAGCTCAGGAGGCTACACCTTC.

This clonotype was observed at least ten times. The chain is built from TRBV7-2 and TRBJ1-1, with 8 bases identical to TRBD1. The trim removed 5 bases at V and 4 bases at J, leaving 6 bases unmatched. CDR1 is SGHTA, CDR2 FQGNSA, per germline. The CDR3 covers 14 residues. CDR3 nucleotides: TGTGCCAGCAGCCGGACAGGGTTGGGCACTGAAGCTTTCTTT. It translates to CASSRTGLGTEAFF.

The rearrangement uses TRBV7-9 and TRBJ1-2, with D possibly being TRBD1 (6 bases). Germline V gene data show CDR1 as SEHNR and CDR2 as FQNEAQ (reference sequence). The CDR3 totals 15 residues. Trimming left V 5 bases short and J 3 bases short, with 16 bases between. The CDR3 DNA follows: TGTGCCAGCAGCCCGCGGACCAGGGGCGACTATGGCTACACCTTC. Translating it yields CASSPRTRGDYGYTF.

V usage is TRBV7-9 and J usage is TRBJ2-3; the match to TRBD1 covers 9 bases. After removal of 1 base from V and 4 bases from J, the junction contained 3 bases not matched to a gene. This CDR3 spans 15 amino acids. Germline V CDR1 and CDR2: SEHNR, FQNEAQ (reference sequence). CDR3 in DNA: TGTGCCAGCAGCTTAGTACAGGGGGCGGCAGATACGCAGTATTTT. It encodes CASSLVQGAADTQYF.

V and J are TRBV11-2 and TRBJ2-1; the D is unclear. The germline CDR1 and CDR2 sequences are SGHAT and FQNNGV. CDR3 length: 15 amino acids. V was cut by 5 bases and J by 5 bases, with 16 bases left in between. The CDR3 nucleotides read TGTGCCAGCAGCCACCAACAGAGAATTAACAATGAGCAGTTCTTC. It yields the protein CASSHQQRINNEQFF.

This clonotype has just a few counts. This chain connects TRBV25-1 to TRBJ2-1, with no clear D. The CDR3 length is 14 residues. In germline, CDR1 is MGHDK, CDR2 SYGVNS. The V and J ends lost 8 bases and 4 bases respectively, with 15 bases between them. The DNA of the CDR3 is TGTGCCAGCGAGAAGCTCTCCCCTTACAATGAGCAGTTCTTC. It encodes CASEKLSPYNEQFF. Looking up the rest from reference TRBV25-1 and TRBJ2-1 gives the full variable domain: EADIYQTPRYLVIGTGKKITLECSQTMGHDKMYWYQQDPGMELHLIHYSYGVNSTEKGDLSSESTVSRIRTEHFPLTLESARPSHTSQYLCASEKLSPYNEQFFGPGTRLTVL.

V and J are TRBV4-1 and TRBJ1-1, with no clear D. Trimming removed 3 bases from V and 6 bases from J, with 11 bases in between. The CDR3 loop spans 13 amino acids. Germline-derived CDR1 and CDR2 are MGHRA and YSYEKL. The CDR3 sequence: CASSQDPGAEAFF. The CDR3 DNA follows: TGCGCCAGCAGCCAGGACCCCGGCGCTGAAGCTTTCTTT.

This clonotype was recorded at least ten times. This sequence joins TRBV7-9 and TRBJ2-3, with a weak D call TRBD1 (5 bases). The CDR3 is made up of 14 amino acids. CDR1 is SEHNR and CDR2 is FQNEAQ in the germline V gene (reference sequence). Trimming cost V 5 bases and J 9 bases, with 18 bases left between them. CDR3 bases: TGTGCCAGCAGCATACACGACAGTTTTGGGACGCAGTATTTT. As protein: CASSIHDSFGTQYF.

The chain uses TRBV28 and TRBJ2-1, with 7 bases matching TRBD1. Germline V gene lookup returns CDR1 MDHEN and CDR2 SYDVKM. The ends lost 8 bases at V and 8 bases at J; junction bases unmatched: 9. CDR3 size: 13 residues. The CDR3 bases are TGTGCCAGCCTGAAAGGGGGCGTGGATGAGCAGTTCTTC. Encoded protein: CASLKGGVDEQFF.

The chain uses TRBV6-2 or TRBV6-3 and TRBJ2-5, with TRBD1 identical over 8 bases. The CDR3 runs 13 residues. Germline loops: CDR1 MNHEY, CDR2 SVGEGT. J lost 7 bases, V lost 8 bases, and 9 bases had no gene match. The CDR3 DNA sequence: TGTGCCAGCGTTGACAGGGGAAGAGGGACCCAGTACTTC. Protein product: CASVDRGRGTQYF.

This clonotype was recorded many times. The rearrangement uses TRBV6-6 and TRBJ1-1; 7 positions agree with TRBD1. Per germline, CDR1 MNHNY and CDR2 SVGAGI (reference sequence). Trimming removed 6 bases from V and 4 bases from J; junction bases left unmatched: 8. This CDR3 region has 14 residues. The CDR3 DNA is TGTGCCAGCAGCGACAGGGCTGTGGGCACTGAAGCTTTCTTT. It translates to CASSDRAVGTEAFF.

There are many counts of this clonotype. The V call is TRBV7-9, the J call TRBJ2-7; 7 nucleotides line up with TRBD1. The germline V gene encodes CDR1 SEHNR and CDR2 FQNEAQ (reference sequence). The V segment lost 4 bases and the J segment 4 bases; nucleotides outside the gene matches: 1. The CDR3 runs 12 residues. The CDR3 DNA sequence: TGTGCCAGCAGCTCGGACAGGTACGAGCAGTACGTC. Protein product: CASSSDRYEQYV.